This T cell receptor (beta chain) was found in a study of T-cell reconstitution after alpha-beta-depleted transplantation in children. Molecular barcoding with unique molecular identifiers was used for the TCRbeta library. Using its own MiXCR run on the PCR reads, TCRdb lists one record per CDR3 protein. This table has 440,000 or so distinct CDR3 sequences, roughly 10% appearing once. A few counts support this clonotype. Trimming removed 0 bases at V and 2 bases at J, with 15 bases between. This CDR3 spans 17 amino acids. Germline V gene sequence: CDR1 SGHAT, CDR2 FQDESV (reference sequence). The chain employs TRBV11-1 and TRBJ2-3; D may be TRBD2 (6 bases). The receptor was isolated from a human donor who donated a stem cell graft to a child with acute myeloid leukemia. The sample here was PBMCs from the stem cell graft donor, taken from the stem cell graft. The CDR3 here is CASSLAPRRGYTDTQYF. The DNA for the CDR3 is TGTGCCAGCAGCTTAGCACCTCGGCGGGGCTACACAGATACGCAGTATTTT.